The T cell receptor (beta chain) described here comes from a study of blood T cell repertoires in COVID-19. In the source study's methods: Estimation of nucleated cell counts relied on the amplification of reference gene primers. Data came from immunoSEQ multiplex PCR; TCRdb stores just in-frame clones and leaves some out. Clone size and the V and J calls come from that table; the DNA yielded D and trimming. The table records 150,000 or so clones, roughly nine tenths of them present only once. Specimen: peripheral blood. The sequence was obtained from a man between 18 and 29 years old with COVID-19, enrolled during active disease.

This CDR3 is CASSFTSDEQYF. CDR3 nucleotide sequence: TGTGCCAGCAGCTTCACTAGCGATGAGCAGTACTTC. J is TRBJ2-7 and V is TRBV5-5; 7 bases agree with TRBD2. The CDR3 totals 12 residues. The V segment lost 2 bases and the J segment 7 bases; nucleotides outside the gene matches: 3. Germline lookup yields CDR1 SGHKS and CDR2 YYEKEE (reference sequence).